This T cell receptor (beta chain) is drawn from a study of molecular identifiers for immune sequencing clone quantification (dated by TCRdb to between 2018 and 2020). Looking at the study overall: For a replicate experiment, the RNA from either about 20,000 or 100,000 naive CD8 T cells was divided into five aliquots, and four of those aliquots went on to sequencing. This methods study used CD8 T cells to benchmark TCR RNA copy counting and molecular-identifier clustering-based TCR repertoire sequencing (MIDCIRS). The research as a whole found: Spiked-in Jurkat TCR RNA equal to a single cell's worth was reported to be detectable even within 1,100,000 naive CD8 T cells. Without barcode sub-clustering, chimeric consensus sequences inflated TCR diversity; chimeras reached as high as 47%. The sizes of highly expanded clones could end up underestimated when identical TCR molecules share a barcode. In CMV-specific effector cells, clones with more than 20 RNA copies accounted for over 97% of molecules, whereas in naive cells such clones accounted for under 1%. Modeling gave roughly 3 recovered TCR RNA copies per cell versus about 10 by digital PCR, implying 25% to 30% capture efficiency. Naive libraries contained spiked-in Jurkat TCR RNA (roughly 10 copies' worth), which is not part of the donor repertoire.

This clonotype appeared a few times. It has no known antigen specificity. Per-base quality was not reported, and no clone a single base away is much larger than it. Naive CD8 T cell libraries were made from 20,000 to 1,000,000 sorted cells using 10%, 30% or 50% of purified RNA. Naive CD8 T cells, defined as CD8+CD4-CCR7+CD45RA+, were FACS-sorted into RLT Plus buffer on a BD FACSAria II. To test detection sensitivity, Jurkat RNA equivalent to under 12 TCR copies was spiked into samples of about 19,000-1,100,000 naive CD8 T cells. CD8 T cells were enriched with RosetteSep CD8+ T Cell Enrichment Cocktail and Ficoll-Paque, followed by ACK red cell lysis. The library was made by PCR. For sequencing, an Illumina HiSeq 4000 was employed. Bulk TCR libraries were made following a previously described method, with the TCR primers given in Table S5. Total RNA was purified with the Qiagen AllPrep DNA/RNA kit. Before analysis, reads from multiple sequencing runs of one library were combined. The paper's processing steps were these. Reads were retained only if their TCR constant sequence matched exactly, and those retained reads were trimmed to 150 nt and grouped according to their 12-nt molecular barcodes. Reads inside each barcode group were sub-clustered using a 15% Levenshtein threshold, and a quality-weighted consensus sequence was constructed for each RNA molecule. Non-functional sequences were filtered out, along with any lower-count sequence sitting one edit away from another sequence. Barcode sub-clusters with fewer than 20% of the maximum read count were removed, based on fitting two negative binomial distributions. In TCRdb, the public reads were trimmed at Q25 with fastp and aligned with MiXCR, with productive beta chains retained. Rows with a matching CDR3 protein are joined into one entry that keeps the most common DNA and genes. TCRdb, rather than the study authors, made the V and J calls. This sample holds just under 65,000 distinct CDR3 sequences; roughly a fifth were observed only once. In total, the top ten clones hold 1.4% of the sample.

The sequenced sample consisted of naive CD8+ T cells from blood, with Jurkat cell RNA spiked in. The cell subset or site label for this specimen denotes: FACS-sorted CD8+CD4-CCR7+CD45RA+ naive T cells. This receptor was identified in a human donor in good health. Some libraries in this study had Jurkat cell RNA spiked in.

The CDR3 region has the sequence CASSKVAQTGEQYF. The base sequence is TGTGCCAGCAGCAAAGTCGCGCAAACGGGCGAGCAGTACTTC. This chain joins TRBV3-1 to TRBJ2-7; no D gene call is confident. From the cysteine up to the phenylalanine, the CDR3 has a length of 14 residues. Left in the record is the CDR3 DNA by itself, 42 bases read in frame from the first base. In the germline V gene (reference sequence), CDR1 corresponds to LGHDT and CDR2 to YNNKEL. The V and J ends are trimmed by 5 bases and 6 bases, leaving 17 bases between them.